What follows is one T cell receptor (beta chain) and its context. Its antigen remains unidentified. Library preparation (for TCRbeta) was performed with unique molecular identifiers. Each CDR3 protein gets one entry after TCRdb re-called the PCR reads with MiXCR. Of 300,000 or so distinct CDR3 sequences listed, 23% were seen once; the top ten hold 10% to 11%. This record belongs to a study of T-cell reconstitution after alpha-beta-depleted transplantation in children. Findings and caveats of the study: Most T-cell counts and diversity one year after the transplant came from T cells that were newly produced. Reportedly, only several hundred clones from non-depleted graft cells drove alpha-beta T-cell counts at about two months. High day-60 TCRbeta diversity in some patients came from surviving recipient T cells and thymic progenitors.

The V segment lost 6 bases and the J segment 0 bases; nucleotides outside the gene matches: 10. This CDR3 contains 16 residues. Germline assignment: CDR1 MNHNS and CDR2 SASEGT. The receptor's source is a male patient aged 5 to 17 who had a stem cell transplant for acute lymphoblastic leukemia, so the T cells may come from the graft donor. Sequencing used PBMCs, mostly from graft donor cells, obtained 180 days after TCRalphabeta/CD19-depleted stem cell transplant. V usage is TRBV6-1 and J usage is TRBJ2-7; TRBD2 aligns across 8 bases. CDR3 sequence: CASSGRGSPLSYEQYF. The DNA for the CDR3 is TGTGCCAGCAGCGGGAGGGGGTCCCCCCTCTCCTACGAGCAGTACTTC.